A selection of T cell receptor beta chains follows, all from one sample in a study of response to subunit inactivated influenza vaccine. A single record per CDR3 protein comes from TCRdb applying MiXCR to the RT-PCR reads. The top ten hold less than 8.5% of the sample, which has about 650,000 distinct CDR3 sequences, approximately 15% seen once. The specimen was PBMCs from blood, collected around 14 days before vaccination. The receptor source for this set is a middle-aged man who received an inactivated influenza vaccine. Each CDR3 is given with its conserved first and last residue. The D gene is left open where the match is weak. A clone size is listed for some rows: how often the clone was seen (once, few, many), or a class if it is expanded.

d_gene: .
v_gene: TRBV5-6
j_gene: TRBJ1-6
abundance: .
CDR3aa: CASSSVQGTNSPLHF
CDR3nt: TGTGCCAGCAGCTCCGTACAGGGAACCAATTCACCCCTCCACTTT

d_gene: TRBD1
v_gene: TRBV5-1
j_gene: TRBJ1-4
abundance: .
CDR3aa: CASSFTGDREKLFF
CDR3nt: TGCGCCAGCAGCTTCACAGGGGATAGGGAAAAACTGTTTTTT

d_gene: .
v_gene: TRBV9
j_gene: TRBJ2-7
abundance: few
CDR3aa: CASSVGEGRVVEQYF
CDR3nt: TGTGCCAGCAGCGTAGGTGAGGGGCGGGTGGTCGAGCAGTACTTC

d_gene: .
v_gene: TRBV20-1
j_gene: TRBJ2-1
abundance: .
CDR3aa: CSAKADKLHLYNEQFF
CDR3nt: TGCAGTGCGAAAGCAGACAAATTACACCTCTACAATGAGCAGTTCTTC

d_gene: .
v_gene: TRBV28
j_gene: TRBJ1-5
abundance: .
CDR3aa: CASSLNRAPNHPQHF
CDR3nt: TGTGCCAGCAGTTTAAACAGGGCCCCTAATCACCCCCAGCATTTT

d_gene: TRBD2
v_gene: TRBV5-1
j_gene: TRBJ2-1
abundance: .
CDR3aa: CASNRGGEHEQFF
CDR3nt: TGCGCCAGCAACCGGGGGGGGGAACATGAGCAGTTCTTC

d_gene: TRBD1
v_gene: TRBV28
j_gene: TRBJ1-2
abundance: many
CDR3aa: CASSLSSDRAYYGYTF
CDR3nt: TGTGCCAGCAGTTTATCCTCAGACAGGGCTTACTATGGCTACACCTTC

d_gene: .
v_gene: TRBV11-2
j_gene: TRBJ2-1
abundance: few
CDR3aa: CASSLFESINEQFF
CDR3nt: TGTGCCAGCAGCTTATTCGAGAGTATCAATGAGCAGTTCTTC

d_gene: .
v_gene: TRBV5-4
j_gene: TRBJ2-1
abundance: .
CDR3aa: CASSQGLSASLNNEQFF
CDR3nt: TGTGCCAGCAGCCAGGGACTTTCGGCTAGCCTAAACAATGAGCAGTTCTTC

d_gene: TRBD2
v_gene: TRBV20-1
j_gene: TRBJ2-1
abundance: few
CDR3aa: CSSRGEGPGNEQFF
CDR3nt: TGCAGCTCTCGGGGGGAGGGCCCGGGCAATGAGCAGTTCTTC

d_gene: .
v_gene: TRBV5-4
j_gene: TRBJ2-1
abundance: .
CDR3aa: CASSLSHSLAYNEQFF
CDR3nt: TGTGCCAGCAGCTTGTCTCACTCCCTAGCCTACAATGAGCAGTTCTTC

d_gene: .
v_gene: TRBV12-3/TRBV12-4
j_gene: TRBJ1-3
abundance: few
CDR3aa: CASRPTGPSGNTIYF
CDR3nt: TGTGCCAGCAGACCCACAGGGCCCTCCGGAAACACCATATATTTT

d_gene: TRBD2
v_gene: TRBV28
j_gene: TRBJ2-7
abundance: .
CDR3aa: CASHQGLAGGPYHEQYF
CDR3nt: TGTGCCAGCCATCAGGGACTAGCGGGAGGGCCGTACCACGAGCAGTACTTC

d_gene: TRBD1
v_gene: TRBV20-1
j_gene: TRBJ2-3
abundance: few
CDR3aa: CSARRGLGQGLDTQYF
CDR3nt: TGCAGTGCTAGACGTGGGCTGGGACAGGGGTTAGATACGCAGTATTTT

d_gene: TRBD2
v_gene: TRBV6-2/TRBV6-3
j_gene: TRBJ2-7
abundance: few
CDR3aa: CASSYSLAGGRIDYEQYF
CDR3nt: TGTGCCAGCAGTTACTCACTAGCGGGGGGCCGTATCGACTACGAGCAGTACTTC

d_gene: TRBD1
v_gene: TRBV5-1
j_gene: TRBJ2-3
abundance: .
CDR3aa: CASSLDGDRGTWDTQYF
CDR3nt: TGCGCCAGCAGCTTGGACGGGGACAGGGGAACTTGGGATACGCAGTATTTT

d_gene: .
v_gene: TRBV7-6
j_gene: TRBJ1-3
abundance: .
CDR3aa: CASSLGGADSGNTIYF
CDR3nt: TGTGCCAGCAGCTTAGGAGGCGCAGACTCTGGAAACACCATATATTTT

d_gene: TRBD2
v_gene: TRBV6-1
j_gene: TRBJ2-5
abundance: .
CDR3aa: CASSVQIIPLAGQETQYF
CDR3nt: TGTGCCAGCAGTGTCCAAATCATACCTCTAGCGGGACAAGAGACCCAGTACTTC

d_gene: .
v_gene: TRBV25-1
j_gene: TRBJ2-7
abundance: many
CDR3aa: CASREQGSYEQYF
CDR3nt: TGTGCCAGCAGGGAACAGGGTTCCTACGAGCAGTACTTC

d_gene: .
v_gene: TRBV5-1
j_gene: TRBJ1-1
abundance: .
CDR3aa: CASSLVVETEAFF
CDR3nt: TGCGCCAGCAGCCTGGTAGTGGAAACTGAAGCTTTCTTT

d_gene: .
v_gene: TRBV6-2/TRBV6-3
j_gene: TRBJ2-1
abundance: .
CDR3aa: CASRLAGQGLDEQFF
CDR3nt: TGTGCCAGCAGATTAGCGGGACAGGGCCTCGATGAGCAGTTCTTC

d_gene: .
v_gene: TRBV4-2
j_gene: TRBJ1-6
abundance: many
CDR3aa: CASSQVGNSPLHF
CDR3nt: TGTGCCAGCAGTCAGGTTGGCAATTCACCCCTCCACTTT

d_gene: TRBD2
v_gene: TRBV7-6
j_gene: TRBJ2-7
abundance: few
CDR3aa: CASSPLLAGDSDEQYF
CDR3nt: TGTGCCAGCAGCCCCCTATTAGCGGGAGATAGTGACGAGCAGTACTTC

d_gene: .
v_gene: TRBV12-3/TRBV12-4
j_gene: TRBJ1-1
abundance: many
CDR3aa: CASSLSLGNTEAFF
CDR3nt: TGTGCCAGCAGTTTATCCCTAGGAAACACTGAAGCTTTCTTT

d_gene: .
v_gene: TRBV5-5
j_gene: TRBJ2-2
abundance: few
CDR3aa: CASSFRWGPGELFF
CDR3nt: TGTGCCAGCAGCTTCCGTTGGGGGCCCGGGGAGCTGTTTTTT

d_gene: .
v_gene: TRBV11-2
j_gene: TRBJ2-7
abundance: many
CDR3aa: CASSLSNGHEQYF
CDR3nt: TGTGCCAGCAGCTTATCAAACGGGCACGAGCAGTACTTC

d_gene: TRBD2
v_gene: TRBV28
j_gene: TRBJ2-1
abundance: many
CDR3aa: CASSYWTSEQFF
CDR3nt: TGTGCCAGCAGTTATTGGACTAGCGAGCAGTTCTTC

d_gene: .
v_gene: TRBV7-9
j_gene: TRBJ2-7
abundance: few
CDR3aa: CASSYEYEQYF
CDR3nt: TGTGCCAGCAGCTACGAATACGAGCAGTACTTC

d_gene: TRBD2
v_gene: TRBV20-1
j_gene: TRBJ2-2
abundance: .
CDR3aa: CSARSPLGGMTGELFF
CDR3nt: TGCAGTGCTAGATCTCCCTTGGGGGGGATGACCGGGGAGCTGTTTTTT

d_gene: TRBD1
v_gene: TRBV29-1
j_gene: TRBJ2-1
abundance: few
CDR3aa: CSVEEGRTGGYEQFF
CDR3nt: TGCAGCGTTGAAGAAGGGAGGACAGGGGGCTATGAGCAGTTCTTC

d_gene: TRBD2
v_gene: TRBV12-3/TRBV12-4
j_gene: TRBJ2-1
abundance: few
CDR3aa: CASSLGKRGHWDEQFF
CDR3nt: TGTGCCAGCAGTTTAGGGAAGCGGGGGCATTGGGATGAGCAGTTCTTC

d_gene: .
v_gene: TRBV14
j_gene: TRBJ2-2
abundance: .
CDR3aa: CASSQQRLSGELFF
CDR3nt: TGTGCCAGCAGCCAACAGCGCCTGAGCGGGGAGCTGTTTTTT

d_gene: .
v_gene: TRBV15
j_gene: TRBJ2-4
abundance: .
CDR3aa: CATSRQETDIQYF
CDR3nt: TGTGCCACCAGCCGACAGGAGACGGACATTCAGTACTTC